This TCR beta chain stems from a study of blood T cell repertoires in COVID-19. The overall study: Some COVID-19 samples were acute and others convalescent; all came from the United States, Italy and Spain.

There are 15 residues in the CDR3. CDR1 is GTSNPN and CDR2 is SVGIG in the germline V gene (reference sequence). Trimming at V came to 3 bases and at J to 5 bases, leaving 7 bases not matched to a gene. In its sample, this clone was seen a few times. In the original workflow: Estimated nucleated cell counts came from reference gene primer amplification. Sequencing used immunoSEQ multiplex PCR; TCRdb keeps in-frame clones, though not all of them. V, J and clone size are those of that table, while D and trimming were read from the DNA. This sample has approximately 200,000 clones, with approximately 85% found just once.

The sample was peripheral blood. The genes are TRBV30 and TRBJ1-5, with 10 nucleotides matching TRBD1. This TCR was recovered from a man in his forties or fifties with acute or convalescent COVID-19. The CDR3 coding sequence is TGTGCCTGGAGCTCGGGACAGGGGCCTCATCAGCCCCAGCATTTT. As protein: CAWSSGQGPHQPQHF.